This entry lists 15 T cell receptor beta chains sequenced from one sample in a study of CD8+CD57+ T cells in acquired aplastic anemia. The template used for profiling TCR beta VDJ and CDR3 was genomic DNA. TCRdb reanalysed the reads using MiXCR and keeps one entry per CDR3 protein. This sample has under 350,000 distinct CDR3 sequences, with about 50% found just once. Previously, flow cytometry had revealed CD8+CD57+ cell expansion in the patients chosen for sequencing. The specimen sequenced was sorted CD4+, CD8+, or CD8+CD57+ T cells (not recorded which) from PBMCs. The receptors derive from a human donor with aplastic anemia.

Concerning this clonotype: A read error may produce the germline difference seen at one junction end. V usage is TRBV7-3 and J usage is TRBJ2-3; TRBD2 is a possible D gene (5 bases). This CDR3 has 13 residues. Germline assignment: CDR1 SGHTA and CDR2 FQGTGA. The CDR3 here is CASSLELGDTQYF. The DNA of the CDR3 is TGTGCTAGCAGCTTAGAACTAGGAGATACGCAGTATTTT.

This clonotype has at least ten counts. The genes are TRBV19 and TRBJ1-4; D might be TRBD1 (6 bases). V lost 0 bases and J 6 bases, leaving 29 bases between the germline ends. The CDR3 is 21 amino acids. Germline values: CDR1 LNHDA, CDR2 SQIVND (reference sequence). The CDR3 nucleotides read TGTGCCAGTAGTATAGATCGCGGGGACGGGCCAACACAGGGTAAGGATGAAAAACTGTTTTTT. Translation gives CASSIDRGDGPTQGKDEKLFF.

Ten or more counts support this clonotype. The V and J genes are TRBV7-8 and TRBJ2-7, with a possible D match to TRBD2 (5 bases). CDR1 is SGHVS, CDR2 FQNEAQ, per germline. The V and J ends lost 1 base and 7 bases respectively, with 8 bases between them. The CDR3 runs 12 residues. The CDR3 loop reads CASSLVSGEQYF. The DNA for the CDR3 is TGTGCCAGCAGCTTAGTCTCGGGGGAGCAGTACTTC.

CDR3 protein: CASSSPGAQETQYF. In DNA, the CDR3 is TGTGCCAGCAGCTCCCCCGGTGCTCAAGAGACCCAGTACTTC. The V gene is TRBV7-9, the J gene TRBJ2-5, with unresolved D. Trimming left V 4 bases short and J 2 bases short, with 11 bases between. CDR3 size: 14 residues. Germline V gene sequence: CDR1 SEHNR, CDR2 FQNEAQ (reference sequence).

This clonotype was detected a few times. V gene TRBV20-1 combines with J gene TRBJ2-1; TRBD2 matches 8 bases. Germline values: CDR1 DFQATT, CDR2 SNEGSKA (reference sequence). The CDR3 spans 13 residues. This chain's CDR3 is CRAETGGLGEQFF. The CDR3 DNA reads as TGCAGGGCAGAGACGGGAGGGCTGGGTGAGCAGTTCTTC.

V and J are TRBV10-3 and TRBJ2-7, with 8 positions matching TRBD1. Germline CDR1 reads ENHRY; CDR2 reads SYGVKD. V shed 4 bases and J 7 bases; nucleotides not matched to a gene: 3. The CDR3 is 12 amino acids. The CDR3 sequence is CAISGTGREQYF. Written as DNA, the CDR3 is TGTGCCATCAGTGGGACAGGGAGAGAGCAGTACTTC.

The CDR3 spells CASSANVSPLHF. In nucleotides, the CDR3 is TGTGCCAGCAGTGCCAACGTTTCACCCCTCCACTTT. The chain employs TRBV2 and TRBJ1-6; D is unresolved. In germline, CDR1 is SNHLY, CDR2 FYNNEI. The CDR3 is made up of 12 amino acids. Trimming shortened V by 4 bases and J by 9 bases, and 7 bases separated the two germline ends.

The chain uses TRBV24-1 and TRBJ2-1; D gene unclear. CDR3 length: 17 residues. The germline V and J ends were trimmed by 4 bases and 0 bases, with 15 bases remaining between them. Germline V gene sequence: CDR1 KGHDR, CDR2 SFDVKD. The CDR3 DNA is TGTGCCACCAGTGACCGACTCGCAGAAGACTCCTACAATGAGCAGTTCTTC. Translation: CATSDRLAEDSYNEQFF.

About this clonotype: One base away lies a much larger clone, so this may be a sequencing read error. This rearrangement joins TRBV6-6 to TRBJ2-1; TRBD2 matches 8 bases. CDR1 is MNHNY, CDR2 SVGAGI, per germline (reference sequence). The CDR3 has 15 residues. The J segment lost 4 bases and the V segment lost 5 bases, leaving 7 bases of the junction unmatched. The CDR3 loop reads CASSRTSWRYNEQFF. The CDR3 DNA reads TGTGCCAGCAGTCGGACTAGCTGGAGGTACAATGAGCAGTTCTTC.

The sample holds many counts of this clonotype. V usage is TRBV20-1 and J usage is TRBJ2-1, with D unclear. Germline V gene sequence: CDR1 DFQATT, CDR2 SNEGSKA (reference sequence). CDR3 length equals 13 residues. This CDR3 is CSVGSSSYNEQFF. CDR3 DNA: TGCAGCGTGGGATCTAGCTCCTACAATGAGCAGTTCTTC.

V is TRBV15 and J is TRBJ2-3; 11 positions agree with TRBD2. The CDR3 totals 17 residues. The J segment lost 6 bases and the V segment lost 0 bases, leaving 8 bases of the junction unmatched. Germline CDR1 is LNHNV and CDR2 is YYDKDF (reference sequence). In nucleotides, the CDR3 is TGTGCCACCAGCAGAGATCGTGGTAGCGGGAGGGCGGATACGCAGTATTTT. It codes for CATSRDRGSGRADTQYF.

This clonotype was counted at least ten times. The chain couples TRBV20-1 to TRBJ2-1, with TRBD2 matching 11 bases. Germline V gene data show CDR1 as DFQATT and CDR2 as SNEGSKA (reference sequence). V dropped 4 bases and J dropped 2; count of bases not matched to a gene: 16. CDR3 size: 19 residues. In DNA form, the CDR3 reads TGCAGTGCTACCCACGGGACTAGCGGACCTCTCTGGACCTACAATGAGCAGTTCTTC. Its translation is CSATHGTSGPLWTYNEQFF.

The chain couples TRBV5-1 to TRBJ2-2, with D possibly being TRBD1 (5 bases). CDR3 length: 15 residues. Germline-derived CDR1 and CDR2 are SGHRS and YFSETQ. Trimming stripped 5 bases from V and 1 base from J, with 12 bases between. The CDR3 loop is CASRPSQGNTGELFF. The CDR3 coding sequence is TGCGCCAGCAGGCCAAGCCAGGGGAACACCGGGGAGCTGTTTTTT.

This clonotype has ten or more counts. This chain connects TRBV6-1 to TRBJ2-2, with 8 bases that match TRBD2. CDR3 length: 15 amino acids. Germline values: CDR1 MNHNS, CDR2 SASEGT. V lost 10 bases, J lost 6 bases, and 13 bases stayed unmatched. DNA of the CDR3: TGTGCCACCGAACCCGGGACTAGGGGTTCCGGGGAGCTGTTTTTT. Its translation: CATEPGTRGSGELFF.

The chain links TRBV9 to TRBJ1-2; a weak D match, TRBD1 (5 bases). Looked up from germline, CDR1 is SGDLS and CDR2 is YYNGEE. The CDR3 is 14 residues long. Trimming took off 1 base at V and 6 bases at J, with 13 bases between the two ends. The CDR3 DNA follows: TGTGCCAGCAGCGTACAGGGTGTCTTAGATGGCTACACCTTC. This encodes CASSVQGVLDGYTF.